This T cell receptor beta chain emerged from a study of T cell responses to AZD1222 COVID-19 vaccine. Germline assignment: CDR1 SGHDN and CDR2 FVKESK. The CDR3 loop spans 15 amino acids. V gave up 1 base and J gave up 0 bases, with 4 bases separating them. Whole-study results and caveats: Just six people given AZD1222 tested seropositive at baseline.

TCRdb's table, derived via immunoSEQ multiplex PCR, lists solely in-frame clones and lacks some. The sample includes over 90,000 clones, around 86% seen only once; the top ten take 5%. About this clone: Its target is unknown.

This TCR came from an adult in good health. J is TRBJ1-6 and V is TRBV14; D remains unclear. The sample consisted of peripheral blood, taken on day 0 of AZD1222 vaccination. Here the CDR3 reads CASSQAASYNSPLHF. The CDR3 DNA reads as TGTGCCAGCAGCCAAGCGGCCTCCTATAATTCACCCCTCCACTTT.